These 24 T cell receptor beta chains came from one sample sequenced in a study of T cells expressing NK-cell markers. TCRdb processed the 5' RACE reads again and assigns one entry to each CDR3 protein, with no DNA. The sample data list 350,000 to 500,000 distinct CDR3 sequences. Sequencing input: blood T cells: a sorted CD56 or NKG2C T cell subset, CD4+ or CD8+ T cells, or bulk PBMC T cells (not recorded which). These receptors were obtained from a woman between 18 and 75 years old in good health.

The V call is TRBV28, the J call TRBJ2-3. The CDR3 has 13 residues. Looked up from germline, CDR1 is MDHEN and CDR2 is SYDVKM. CDR3 sequence: CASSFADTDTQYF.

The chain is built from TRBV7-2 and TRBJ2-3. CDR1 and CDR2 (germline): SGHTA, FQGNSA. This CDR3 region has 14 residues. The CDR3 spells CASSFAPAADTQYF.

The V and J genes are TRBV24-1 and TRBJ1-2; TCRdb's assignment of TRBD1 cannot be checked, as there is no DNA. The length of the CDR3 is 14 residues. The germline V gene has CDR1 KGHDR and CDR2 SFDVKD. This CDR3 reads CATSEGRGLSGYTF.

CDR3 sequence: CASSRGGGGTQYF. This chain links TRBV6-1 with TRBJ2-3; the TRBD1 assignment by TCRdb is unverifiable without DNA. Germline CDR1 is MNHNS and CDR2 is SASEGT. The CDR3 is made up of 13 amino acids.

The chain links TRBV6-6 to TRBJ2-7. The CDR3 consists of 15 residues. CDR1 MNHNY and CDR2 SVGAGI come from the germline V gene (reference sequence). The CDR3 sequence is CASSLLAGASYEQYF.

V and J are TRBV7-3 and TRBJ2-5. The germline V gene has CDR1 SGHTA and CDR2 FQGTGA. The CDR3 is 13 residues long. The CDR3 region is CASSDPPLETQYF.

V and J are TRBV20-1 and TRBJ2-4; as DNA is missing, the TRBD1 call by TCRdb cannot be tested. The CDR3 extends over 13 amino acids. CDR1 and CDR2 from the germline V gene are DFQATT and SNEGSKA (reference sequence). The CDR3 sequence is CSALGTGMNIQYF.

This rearrangement joins TRBV19 to TRBJ1-1; no DNA is available, so the TRBD1 call from TCRdb remains unchecked. Germline CDR1 and CDR2: LNHDA and SQIVND (reference sequence). The CDR3 has 13 residues. CDR3 sequence reads: CATQTRGNTEAFF.

This rearrangement joins TRBV27 to TRBJ2-3; the D gene TCRdb calls, TRBD2, cannot be checked with no DNA. This CDR3 is built from 14 residues. The germline V gene has CDR1 MNHEY and CDR2 SMNVEV (reference sequence). CDR3 sequence reads: CASSPLPRGDTQYF.

The chain couples TRBV7-6 to TRBJ2-5; TCRdb designates TRBD1, a call that cannot be tested without DNA. Germline V gene sequence: CDR1 SGHVS, CDR2 FNYEAQ. The CDR3 has 15 residues. The CDR3 spells CASSLPGGYQETQYF.

This rearrangement joins TRBV20-1 to TRBJ2-4; the TRBD1 assignment by TCRdb is unverifiable without DNA. This CDR3 has 13 amino acids. CDR1 and CDR2 (germline): DFQATT, SNEGSKA (reference sequence). The CDR3: CSATRGGENIQYF.

The chain carries TRBV5-1 and TRBJ2-6. The CDR3 sequence is 16 residues long. Looked up from germline, CDR1 is SGHRS and CDR2 is YFSETQ. The CDR3 here is CASSLELATGANVLTF. Full variable domain (remainder filled in from reference TRBV5-1 and TRBJ2-6): KAGVTQTPRYLIKTRGQQVTLSCSPISGHRSVSWYQQTPGQGLQFLFEYFSETQRNKGNFPGRFSGRQFSNSRSEMNVSTLELGDSALYLCASSLELATGANVLTFGAGSRLTVL.

The chain is built from TRBV19 and TRBJ1-2. CDR1 and CDR2 from the germline V gene are LNHDA and SQIVND (reference sequence). The CDR3 length is 14 residues. CDR3 amino acids: CASRQDERNYGYTF.

The chain links TRBV7-2 to TRBJ2-2; with no DNA, the TCRdb D assignment of TRBD1 cannot be verified. The germline V gene encodes CDR1 SGHTA and CDR2 FQGNSA. The CDR3 consists of 15 residues. CDR3 loop: CASDVEHRVTGELFF.

V is TRBV7-9 and J is TRBJ1-1; TCRdb lists TRBD1, though no DNA is available to test this call. Looked up from germline, CDR1 is SEHNR and CDR2 is FQNEAQ (reference sequence). The CDR3 runs 15 residues. This CDR3 reads CASSQIPGSNTEAFF.

The chain combines TRBV5-6 with TRBJ2-7. Germline CDR1 reads SGHDT; CDR2 reads YYEEEE. CDR3 size: 13 residues. This CDR3 is CASSSRPAYEQYF. The entire variable domain, with the rest obtained from reference TRBV5-6 and TRBJ2-7, is as follows: DAGVTQSPTHLIKTRGQQVTLRCSPKSGHDTVSWYQQALGQGPQFIFQYYEEEERQRGNFPDRFSGHQFPNYSSELNVNALLLGDSALYLCASSSRPAYEQYFGPGTRLTVT.

The V gene is TRBV18, the J gene TRBJ2-5; the TRBD1 assignment by TCRdb is unverifiable without DNA. The CDR3 covers 17 residues. Germline assignment: CDR1 KGHSH and CDR2 LQKENI. The CDR3 region is CASSPRLTALYQETQYF.

V gene TRBV7-2 combines with J gene TRBJ1-1. The CDR3 length is 14 residues. Germline CDR1 reads SGHTA; CDR2 reads FQGNSA. The CDR3: CASIELWGFTEAFF. The full variable domain, with the rest looked up from reference TRBV7-2 and TRBJ1-1, is GAGVSQSPSNKVTEKGKDVELRCDPISGHTALYWYRQSLGQGLEFLIYFQGNSAPDKSGLPSDRFSAERTGGSVSTLTIQRTQQEDSAVYLCASIELWGFTEAFFGQGTRLTVV.

The V call is TRBV20-1, the J call TRBJ2-5; TCRdb returns TRBD1, unconfirmable since there is no DNA. The CDR3 spans 15 residues. In germline, CDR1 is DFQATT, CDR2 SNEGSKA (reference sequence). CDR3 loop: CSARDGNGGAETQYF.

V usage is TRBV24-1 and J usage is TRBJ2-2; TCRdb gives TRBD2 as the D gene, but with no DNA this cannot be confirmed. Per the germline V gene, CDR1 is KGHDR and CDR2 is SFDVKD. The CDR3 covers 15 residues. CDR3 residues: CATSDHTSVPGELFF.

V gene TRBV10-3 combines with J gene TRBJ1-2; TCRdb gives TRBD1 as the D gene, but with no DNA this cannot be confirmed. CDR1 and CDR2 (germline): ENHRY, SYGVKD. This CDR3 has 17 residues. The CDR3 sequence is CAISESRTEANSGGYTF.

The chain has TRBV28 and TRBJ2-7; with no DNA, the TCRdb D assignment of TRBD1 cannot be verified. The CDR3 runs to 15 residues. CDR1 and CDR2 from the germline V gene are MDHEN and SYDVKM. CDR3 loop: CASSPLRTSAYEQYF.

V and J are TRBV7-2 and TRBJ1-3; the D call from TCRdb, TRBD1, cannot be confirmed without DNA. The CDR3 sequence is 16 residues long. CDR1 is SGHTA and CDR2 is FQGNSA in the germline V gene. CDR3 sequence: CASSKRMTVSGNTIYF.

This chain uses TRBV3-1 with TRBJ2-7; TCRdb indicates TRBD2, and absent DNA this call remains unverified. CDR1 is LGHDT, CDR2 YNNKEL, per germline (reference sequence). The CDR3 runs 16 residues. The CDR3 protein is CASSQGYPTLYVWQYF.